This T cell receptor beta chain originates from a study of graft-versus-host responses after intestinal transplantation. Study-level information: Anti-thymocyte globulin was used for induction in all recipients, who then took tacrolimus and steroids for 2 to 4 years. General study findings and limits: Peak circulating GvH clone levels tracked with early post-transplant HvG declines. High graft-versus-host to host-versus-graft clonal ratios were seen in allografts of patients with graft-donor T cell macrochimerism.

Points on this clone: Its target is not known.

The table came from immunoSEQ multiplex PCR; TCRdb's copy has only in-frame clones and leaves some out. Of 95,000 or so clones listed, about 93% are singletons. The V and J ends lost 6 bases and 4 bases respectively, with 18 bases between them. Germline V gene data show CDR1 as MGHRA and CDR2 as YSYEKL. There are 15 residues in the CDR3. The chain carries TRBV4-1 and TRBJ1-1; TRBD1 is a possible D gene (5 bases). This clonotype originated in a human patient who received an intestinal transplant, so some T cells may come from the graft donor. The sample consisted of PBMCs, taken around 450 days after intestinal transplant. CDR3 in DNA: TGCGCCAGCAGACCTACCGAGACAGCGAGCACTGAAGCTTTCTTT. Protein sequence: CASRPTETASTEAFF.